This paragraph reports one T cell receptor (beta chain). Via MiXCR, TCRdb re-called the multiplex PCR reads, giving one row per CDR3 protein. This table has 30,000 to 40,000 distinct CDR3 sequences, roughly 32% appearing once. Germline-derived CDR1 and CDR2 are KGHSH and LQKENI. CDR3 length: 13 residues. The V and J ends lost 6 bases and 5 bases respectively, with 14 bases between them. The sample is drawn from a study of breast tumors, draining lymph nodes, adjacent tissues. This receptor was taken from a female donor with breast cancer. Some clones in this sample may be carry-over from other donors' samples. What was sequenced was breast tumor tissue. This rearrangement joins TRBV18 to TRBJ2-7; no clear D. CDR3 loop: CASSQQRENEQYF. The CDR3 DNA is TGTGCCAGCTCCCAGCAGAGAGAGAACGAGCAGTACTTC.